This T cell receptor beta chain originates from a study of a mutant IDH1 vaccine in newly diagnosed glioma. About the study: Vaccines were first given 4-6 weeks after radiotherapy alone, or with temozolomide cycles.

In its sample, this clone was seen once. Antigen unknown. Assay: immunoSEQ multiplex PCR; the TCRdb copy retains only in-frame clones and omits some. Altogether some 30,000 clones are present, 78% being singletons, with the ten largest covering about 11%. Time point specified: week 35, safety follow-up. Doses consisted of 300 ug of mutant IDH1 20-mer peptide each, paired with topical imiquimod. Eight vaccinations were given in weeks 1, 3, 5, 7, 11, 15, 19 and 23. The CDR3 sequence is 13 residues long. Germline CDR1 and CDR2: MDHEN and SYDVKM. The V end was cut by 4 bases, the J end by 9 bases, with 15 bases between.

The chain links TRBV28 to TRBJ1-1; D unclear. The source was PBMCs, collected from a glioma patient whose treatment included an IDH1 peptide vaccine. This clonotype was sampled from a middle-aged woman with glioma. The chain's CDR3 is CASSYMAGGQAFF. The CDR3 bases are TGTGCCAGCAGTTATATGGCCGGTGGTCAAGCTTTCTTT.